This T cell receptor (beta chain) comes out of a study of blood T cells in healthy people across ages. A J-beta primer mix and a sample-barcoded 5' primer were used in a second PCR of roughly 6 to 12 cycles. From the 5' RACE reads, TCRdb called clonotypes with MiXCR, one entry per CDR3 protein. The sample carries 540,000 or so distinct CDR3 sequences, roughly 43% recorded once. The CDR3 totals 21 residues. Trimming shortened V by 5 bases and J by 1 base, and 29 bases separated the two germline ends. Germline lookup yields CDR1 MNHNS and CDR2 SASEGT. Study observations and caveats: For the donors, CMV status was unknown and possibly confounded expanded clonotype changes.

Concerning this clonotype itself: Its antigen is unidentified.

The sample comprised blood. The chain couples TRBV6-1 to TRBJ2-2; TRBD2 might be the D (6 bases). The clonotype originates from an elderly man in good health. The CDR3: CASSPRSPPIARGLNTGELFF. The DNA of the CDR3 is TGTGCCAGCAGTCCCCGATCCCCCCCAATAGCGCGGGGCTTGAACACCGGGGAGCTGTTTTTT.